Included here is one TCR beta chain sequence, with context. The target antigen is unknown. V shed 4 bases and J shed 6 bases, with 9 bases lying between them. The CDR3 extends over 13 amino acids. Germline V gene data show CDR1 as KGHSY and CDR2 as FQNENV. These data originate in a study of T cells after yellow fever vaccination. Study conclusions and caveats: Abundant bulk-population clonotypes could contaminate the FACS-sorted repertoires.

TCRdb re-called the 5' RACE reads with MiXCR, one entry per CDR3 protein. In the table there are hundreds of thousands of distinct CDR3 sequences, over 8% of which are singletons. The specimen was PBMCs, collected on the day of the first yellow fever vaccination. The V and J genes are TRBV16 and TRBJ2-2; no clear D. The TCR sequence derives from a man younger than 30 who received the YFV17D yellow fever vaccine. CDR3 in DNA: TGTGCCAGCAGCCGGGTTTCATCCGGGGAGCTGTTTTTT. It is translated as CASSRVSSGELFF.